Shown below are 17 T cell receptor beta chains from a single sample sequenced in a study of cytomegalovirus exposure and HLA in healthy donors. The study ran its PCR with 60 Vbeta and 13 Jbeta primers. Using immunoSEQ multiplex PCR, the repertoire was profiled, and TCRdb retains in-frame clones only, with some absent. Of fewer than 200,000 clones in the sample, around 68% were seen once. The sequenced sample was PBMCs. The receptors were gathered from a man aged 50 to 60 in good health and CMV-seronegative.

This clone has only a few counts. The rearrangement uses TRBV7-2 and TRBJ1-6; TRBD1 matches 10 bases. Trimming at V came to 5 bases and at J to 9 bases, leaving 4 bases not matched to a gene. The CDR3 totals 14 residues. Germline V gene lookup returns CDR1 SGHTA and CDR2 FQGNSA. CDR3 sequence: CASSPDRGSSPLHF. The DNA for the CDR3 is TGTGCCAGCAGCCCGGACAGGGGGAGTTCACCCCTCCACTTT. Together with reference TRBV7-2 and TRBJ1-6, the CDR3 gives the full variable domain: GAGVSQSPSNKVTEKGKDVELRCDPISGHTALYWYRQSLGQGLEFLIYFQGNSAPDKSGLPSDRFSAERTGGSVSTLTIQRTQQEDSAVYLCASSPDRGSSPLHFGNGTRLTVT.

The gene calls are TRBV19 and TRBJ1-6, with D perhaps matching TRBD1 (5 bases). From germline, CDR1 is LNHDA and CDR2 SQIVND (reference sequence). CDR3 length: 11 amino acids. The ends were cut back, 9 bases at V and 7 bases at J, with 7 bases in the middle. In DNA form, the CDR3 reads TGTGCCAGGACAGTAAATTCACCCCTCCACTTT. Translated: CARTVNSPLHF.

The chain is built from TRBV7-6 and TRBJ2-1; 9 positions agree with TRBD1. Germline CDR1 is SGHVS and CDR2 is FNYEAQ. V lost 5 bases to trimming and J lost 4 bases; unmatched junction nucleotides: 3. This CDR3 is built from 14 residues. DNA of the CDR3: TGTGCCAGCAGCGCCGGGACAGGGTACAATGAGCAGTTCTTC. It translates to CASSAGTGYNEQFF.

This chain links TRBV10-1 with TRBJ2-7; D perhaps matches TRBD2 (6 bases). Trimming took off 6 bases at V and 4 bases at J, with 10 bases between the two ends. In germline, CDR1 is WNHNN, CDR2 SYGVQD (reference sequence). This CDR3 has 12 residues. In DNA, the CDR3 is TGCGCCAGCAGCGGGGGAGGTTACGAGCAGTACTTC. It translates to CASSGGGYEQYF.

Here the CDR3 DNA reads TGTGCCTCCCTCCCCCCAGGCACTAATGAAAAACTGTTTTTT. Translating gives CASLPPGTNEKLFF. J is TRBJ1-4 and V is TRBV25-1; D gene uncertain. The CDR3 runs to 14 residues. Germline loops: CDR1 MGHDK, CDR2 SYGVNS. V was shortened by 11 bases and J by 2 bases, with 15 bases between the two germline ends.

J is TRBJ2-3 and V is TRBV11-3; D perhaps matches TRBD1 (5 bases). Germline CDR1 SGHNT, CDR2 YENEEA. The V gene lost 4 bases and the J gene lost 1 base, with 12 bases spanning the gap. The length of the CDR3 is 15 residues. The DNA for the CDR3 is TGTGCCAGCAGCTCAAAAGGGGTCCGCACAGATACGCAGTATTTT. This translates into CASSSKGVRTDTQYF.

J is TRBJ2-5 and V is TRBV5-4; 10 bases map to TRBD1. CDR1 is SGHNT, CDR2 YYREEE, per germline (reference sequence). The CDR3 loop spans 15 amino acids. Trimming took 2 bases from V and 4 from J; bases not matched to a gene: 5. The CDR3 loop is CASSFRQGAGETQYF. DNA for the CDR3: TGTGCCAGCAGCTTCCGACAGGGGGCGGGAGAGACCCAGTACTTC.

The gene calls are TRBV5-6 and TRBJ2-7; 13 nucleotides line up with TRBD2. CDR1 SGHDT and CDR2 YYEEEE come from the germline V gene. The V segment lost 6 bases and the J segment 7 bases; nucleotides outside the gene matches: 7. CDR3 length: 14 amino acids. Here the CDR3 reads CASTQTSGGWEQYF. For the CDR3, the DNA is TGTGCCAGCACCCAGACTAGCGGGGGGTGGGAGCAGTACTTC.

This clone was recorded a few times. The chain is built from TRBV4-2 and TRBJ1-1; D not certain. CDR3 length: 15 amino acids. Germline values: CDR1 LGHNA, CDR2 YNFKEQ. V was cut by 0 bases and J by 1 base, with 9 bases left in between. CDR3 sequence: CASSQDGRGNTEAFF. In DNA, the CDR3 is TGTGCCAGCAGCCAAGATGGACGGGGGAACACTGAAGCTTTCTTT.

The rearrangement links TRBV4-1 to TRBJ2-5; 11 nucleotides line up with TRBD2. V shed 0 bases, J shed 4 bases, and the junction held 7 bases outside the gene matches. CDR1 MGHRA and CDR2 YSYEKL come from the germline V gene. The CDR3 sequence is 17 residues long. The CDR3 DNA reads TGCGCCAGCAGCCAAGATATAGCGGGGGGGGCGCGAGAGACCCAGTACTTC. This codes for CASSQDIAGGARETQYF.

The rearrangement joins TRBV19 to TRBJ1-5; no clear D gene. V shed 3 bases and J shed 5 bases, with 11 bases lying between them. This CDR3 has 14 residues. The germline V gene encodes CDR1 LNHDA and CDR2 SQIVND (reference sequence). The CDR3 region is CASSMRSGYQPQHF. Written as DNA, the CDR3 is TGTGCCAGTAGTATGCGTTCGGGATATCAGCCCCAGCATTTT.

As for this clone: Its ends do not fully match the called genes, so a read error is possible. The CDR3 here is CASSLSDLQRGSKDTQYF. CDR3 coding DNA: TGTGCCAGCAGTTTATCTGACTTACAGCGGGGGAGCAAAGATACGCAGTATTTT. The rearrangement links TRBV27 to TRBJ2-3; 8 bases are shared with TRBD2. CDR1 MNHEY and CDR2 SMNVEV come from the germline V gene (reference sequence). CDR3 length: 18 residues.

This chain links TRBV6-4 with TRBJ2-2; 7 bases are a match to TRBD2. CDR1 is MRHNA and CDR2 is SNTAGT in the germline V gene. This CDR3 has 16 amino acids. V shed 2 bases and J 4 bases; nucleotides not matched to a gene: 7. CDR3: CASSDEGGVTTGELFF. In DNA, the CDR3 is TGTGCCAGCAGTGACGAGGGAGGGGTAACCACCGGGGAGCTGTTTTTT.

The table lists this clone with a few counts. CDR3 coding DNA: TGTGCCAGCAGTTTCCGGACTAGCCCCTGGTATTTT. Translation gives CASSFRTSPWYF. The V gene is TRBV27, the J gene TRBJ2-3; 8 bases align to TRBD2. V lost 3 bases, J lost 14 bases, and 7 bases stayed unmatched. The CDR3 contains 12 residues. Germline V gene sequence: CDR1 MNHEY, CDR2 SMNVEV (reference sequence).

The V and J genes are TRBV29-1 and TRBJ2-5; a possible D gene is TRBD1 (6 bases). CDR1 and CDR2 from the germline V gene are SQVTM and ANQGSEA. The length of the CDR3 is 13 residues. The germline V and J ends were trimmed by 4 bases and 5 bases, with 14 bases remaining between them. The CDR3 loop is CSVGQGIGETQYF. The CDR3 nucleotides read TGCAGCGTTGGTCAGGGGATCGGGGAGACCCAGTACTTC.

This clone was seen once. Other DNA sequences in the sample encode the same CDR3. This chain joins TRBV4-3 and TRBJ1-2, with 7 nucleotides matching TRBD1. The V segment lost 4 bases and the J segment 2 bases; nucleotides outside the gene matches: 10. This CDR3 has 16 residues. CDR1 LGHNA and CDR2 YSLEER come from the germline V gene. CDR3 in amino acids: CASSRVPGQSNYGYTF. For the CDR3, the DNA is TGCGCCAGCAGCCGTGTCCCGGGACAGTCCAACTATGGCTACACCTTC.

Only a few counts were recorded for this clone. The rearrangement uses TRBV5-4 and TRBJ1-2; 7 bases match TRBD1. Looked up from germline, CDR1 is SGHNT and CDR2 is YYREEE (reference sequence). V shed 3 bases and J 0 bases; nucleotides not matched to a gene: 5. The CDR3 is 15 amino acids. The CDR3 bases are TGTGCCAGCAGCTCCGACAGGGTGGCTAACTATGGCTACACCTTC. Its protein is CASSSDRVANYGYTF.